The 6 T cell receptor beta chains below were found in one sample sequenced in a study of cytomegalovirus exposure and HLA in healthy donors. PCR involved 60 Vbeta and 13 Jbeta primers. The table came from immunoSEQ multiplex PCR; TCRdb's copy has only in-frame clones and leaves some out. The table shows 140,000 or so clones, with 80% occurring only once. Sequencing input: PBMCs. These receptors originate from a woman in her twenties or thirties in good health and CMV-seronegative.

In this sample, this clone turned up a few times. This chain connects TRBV5-6 to TRBJ1-4; the D is unclear. V lost 0 bases to trimming and J lost 14 bases, with 14 bases between them. Per germline, CDR1 SGHDT and CDR2 YYEEEE. The CDR3 consists of 13 residues. The CDR3 loop reads CASSLEMGRNLFF. CDR3 in DNA: TGTGCCAGCAGCTTGGAGATGGGCAGGAATCTGTTTTTT.

The J gene is TRBJ2-7, the V gene TRBV2; D may be TRBD1 (6 bases). Germline CDR1 reads SNHLY; CDR2 reads FYNNEI. This CDR3 comprises 16 residues. The V end lost 6 bases, the J end lost 6 bases, and 24 bases lay between the germline ends. CDR3 nucleotides: TGTGCCAGCAGCGGACCAAGCTCGGGACATCGCGGCGAGCAGTACTTC. Translated, it gives CASSGPSSGHRGEQYF.

This clone was counted only a few times. The gene calls are TRBV7-2 and TRBJ2-3; 8 bases are a match to TRBD2. This CDR3 region has 15 residues. The junction had 0 bases not matched to a gene; V was cut back by 0 bases and J by 1 base. The germline V gene encodes CDR1 SGHTA and CDR2 FQGNSA. CDR3 coding DNA: TGTGCCAGCAGCTTAGCACTAGCGGGCACAGATACGCAGTATTTT. Protein: CASSLALAGTDTQYF. The whole variable domain, remainder taken from reference TRBV7-2 and TRBJ2-3, is GAGVSQSPSNKVTEKGKDVELRCDPISGHTALYWYRQSLGQGLEFLIYFQGNSAPDKSGLPSDRFSAERTGGSVSTLTIQRTQQEDSAVYLCASSLALAGTDTQYFGPGTRLTVL.

This clone came up a few times. The chain is built from TRBV5-4 and TRBJ2-7; 7 bases are a match to TRBD1. The V gene end was trimmed by 5 bases and the J gene end by 6 bases; junction bases not matched to a gene: 8. Germline-derived CDR1 and CDR2 are SGHNT and YYREEE (reference sequence). CDR3 length equals 13 residues. The CDR3 bases are TGTGCCAGCAGTTCGACAGGGATGGGCGAGCAGTACTTC. It encodes CASSSTGMGEQYF.

The chain employs TRBV6-1 and TRBJ2-5, with TRBD2 matching over 10 bases. With 1 base clipped from V and 4 bases from J, the junction kept 3 bases outside the gene matches. The length of the CDR3 is 15 residues. The germline V gene encodes CDR1 MNHNS and CDR2 SASEGT. CDR3 coding DNA: TGTGCCAGCAGTGAAGAGCTAGCGGGGGCAGAGACCCAGTACTTC. This sequence encodes CASSEELAGAETQYF.

This chain uses TRBV1 with TRBJ2-7; the DNA was not used to check the table's D call, TRBD2. TRBV1 is flagged as a pseudogene. This CDR3 is 13 amino acids long. DNA for the CDR3: TGCACCAGCAGATCTAGCGGGGGGGGGTATCAGTACTTC. Its protein is CTSRSSGGGYQYF.